These T cell receptor beta chains were read from a single sample in a study of shared clonotypes between healthy human individuals. The table came from immunoSEQ multiplex PCR; TCRdb's copy has only in-frame clones and leaves some out. The sample has approximately 1,000,000 clones, approximately 78% seen once. The specimen was memory CD4+ T cells from PBMCs. Source of these receptors: a man younger than 35 in good health. Some clones in this sample may be carry-over from other donors' samples. Both conserved end residues are part of each CDR3.

j_gene: TRBJ1-4; v_gene: TRBV7-9; CDR3aa: CASSGGGSGGEKLFF
j_gene: TRBJ2-1; v_gene: TRBV14; CDR3aa: CASSETVARSYNEQFF
j_gene: TRBJ2-7; v_gene: TRBV5-1; CDR3aa: CASSLDSGSVYEQYF
j_gene: TRBJ2-7; v_gene: TRBV4-1; CDR3aa: CASSQDSSGVQEQYF
j_gene: TRBJ2-5; v_gene: TRBV2; CDR3aa: CASSETSGTTLKTQYF
j_gene: TRBJ1-5; v_gene: TRBV5-8; CDR3aa: CASREGYQPQHF
j_gene: TRBJ1-4; v_gene: TRBV28; CDR3aa: CASSKPGQPGEKLFF
j_gene: TRBJ2-7; v_gene: TRBV7-9; CDR3aa: CASSLARSTRGAYEQYF
j_gene: TRBJ1-1; v_gene: TRBV10-3; CDR3aa: CASADRDHTEAFF
j_gene: TRBJ1-2; v_gene: TRBV29-1; CDR3aa: CSVSRADGYVYYGYTF
j_gene: TRBJ1-4; v_gene: TRBV27; CDR3aa: CASSFRGIGEKLFF
j_gene: TRBJ1-5; v_gene: TRBV11-2; CDR3aa: CASSLLGGLYSNQPQHF
j_gene: TRBJ2-2; v_gene: TRBV5-1; CDR3aa: CASSLLGVNTGELFF
j_gene: TRBJ2-2; v_gene: TRBV7-6; CDR3aa: CASSLASGAVNTGELFF
j_gene: TRBJ2-7; v_gene: TRBV5-1; CDR3aa: CASSLAGTSGGKVYEQYF
j_gene: TRBJ1-5; v_gene: TRBV19; CDR3aa: CASRTWTGPHQPQHF
j_gene: TRBJ2-2; v_gene: TRBV2; CDR3aa: CASSARGTGELFF
j_gene: TRBJ2-3; v_gene: TRBV7-3; CDR3aa: CASSLTLGAADTQYF
j_gene: TRBJ1-1; v_gene: TRBV9; CDR3aa: CASSVSGENTEAFF
j_gene: TRBJ1-1; v_gene: TRBV7-9; CDR3aa: CASSRTGQEHAAEAFF
j_gene: TRBJ1-1; v_gene: TRBV7-9; CDR3aa: CASSLVSAFF
j_gene: TRBJ2-3; v_gene: TRBV5-4; CDR3aa: CASSWTSGEEDTQYF
j_gene: TRBJ2-1; v_gene: TRBV4-1; CDR3aa: CASSQDWSGGPYNEQFF
j_gene: TRBJ2-4; v_gene: TRBV7-3; CDR3aa: CASSPGGLGNIQYF
j_gene: TRBJ2-7; v_gene: TRBV5-1; CDR3aa: CASSLDPGAGEQYF
j_gene: TRBJ2-7; v_gene: TRBV5-1; CDR3aa: CASSLAGGTQRDEQYF
j_gene: TRBJ2-2; v_gene: TRBV28; CDR3aa: CASSLSTGELFF